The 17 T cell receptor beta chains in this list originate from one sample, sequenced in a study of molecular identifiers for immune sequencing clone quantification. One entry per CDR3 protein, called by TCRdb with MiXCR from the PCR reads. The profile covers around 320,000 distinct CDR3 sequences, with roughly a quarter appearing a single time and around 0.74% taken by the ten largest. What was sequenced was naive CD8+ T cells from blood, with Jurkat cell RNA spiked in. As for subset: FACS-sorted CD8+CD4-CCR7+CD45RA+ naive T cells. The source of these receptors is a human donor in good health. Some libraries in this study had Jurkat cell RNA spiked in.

In DNA, the CDR3 is TGTGCCAGCAGTTTCACGACAGGGTTAGGTGAAGCTTTCTTT. Encoded protein: CASSFTTGLGEAFF. V gene TRBV7-9 combines with J gene TRBJ1-1, with 7 positions matching TRBD1. V was clipped by 6 bases and J by 7 bases; unmatched bases: 11. CDR1 is SEHNR, CDR2 FQNEAQ, per germline (reference sequence). CDR3 length: 14 amino acids.

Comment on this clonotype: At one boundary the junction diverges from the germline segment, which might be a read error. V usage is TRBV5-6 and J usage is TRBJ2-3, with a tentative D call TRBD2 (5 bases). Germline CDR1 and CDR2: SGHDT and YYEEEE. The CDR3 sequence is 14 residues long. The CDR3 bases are TGTGCCTGCAGCGGCGACGAAGCGGCAGATACGCAGTATTTT. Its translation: CACSGDEAADTQYF.

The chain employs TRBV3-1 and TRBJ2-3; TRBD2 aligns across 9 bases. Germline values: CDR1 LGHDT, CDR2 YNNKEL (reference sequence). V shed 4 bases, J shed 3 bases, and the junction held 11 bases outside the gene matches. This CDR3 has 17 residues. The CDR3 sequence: CASSPGHSGSWTDTQYF. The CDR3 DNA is TGTGCCAGCAGCCCAGGCCATAGCGGGAGCTGGACAGATACGCAGTATTTT.

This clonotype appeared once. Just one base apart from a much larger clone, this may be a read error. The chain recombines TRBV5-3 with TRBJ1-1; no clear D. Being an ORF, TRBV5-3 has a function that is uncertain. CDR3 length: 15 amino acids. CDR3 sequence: CASSLEGSMNTEALF. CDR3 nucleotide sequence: TGTGCCAGCAGCTTGGAAGGATCAATGAACACTGAAGCTCTCTTT.

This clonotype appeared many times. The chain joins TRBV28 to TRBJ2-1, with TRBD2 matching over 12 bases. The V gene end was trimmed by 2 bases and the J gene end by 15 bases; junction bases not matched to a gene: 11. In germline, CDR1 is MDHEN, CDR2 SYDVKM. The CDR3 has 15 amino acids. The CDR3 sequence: CASSLTPRLAGVWFF. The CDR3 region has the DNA TGTGCCAGCAGTTTAACCCCAAGACTAGCGGGAGTTTGGTTCTTC.

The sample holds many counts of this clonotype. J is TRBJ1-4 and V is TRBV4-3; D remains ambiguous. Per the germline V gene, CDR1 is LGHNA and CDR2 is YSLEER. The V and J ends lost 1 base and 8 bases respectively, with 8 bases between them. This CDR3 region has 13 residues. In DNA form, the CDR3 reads TGCGCCAGCAGCCAAGGAGTGAAGGAAAAACTGTTTTTT. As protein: CASSQGVKEKLFF.

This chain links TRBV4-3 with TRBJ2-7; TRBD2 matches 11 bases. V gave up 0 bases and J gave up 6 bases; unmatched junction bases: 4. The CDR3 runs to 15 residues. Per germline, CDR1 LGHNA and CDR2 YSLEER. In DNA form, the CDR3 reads TGCGCCAGCAGCCAAGATTCCCTAGCGGGAGGCGAGCAGTACTTC. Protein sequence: CASSQDSLAGGEQYF.

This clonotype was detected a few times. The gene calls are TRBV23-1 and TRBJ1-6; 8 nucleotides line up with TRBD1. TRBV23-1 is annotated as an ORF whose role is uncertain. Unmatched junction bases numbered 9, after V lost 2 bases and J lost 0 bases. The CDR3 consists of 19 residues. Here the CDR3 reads CASSQPDRGRDSYNSPLHF. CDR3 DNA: TGCGCCAGCAGTCAACCCGACAGGGGTAGGGACTCCTATAATTCACCCCTCCACTTT.

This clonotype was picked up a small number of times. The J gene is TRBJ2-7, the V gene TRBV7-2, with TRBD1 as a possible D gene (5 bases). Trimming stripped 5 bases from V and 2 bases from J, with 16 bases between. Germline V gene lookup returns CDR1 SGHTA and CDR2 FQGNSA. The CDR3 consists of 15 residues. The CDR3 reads CASSPSTVVTYEQYF. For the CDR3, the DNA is TGTGCCAGCAGCCCCTCGACAGTAGTTACCTACGAGCAGTACTTC.

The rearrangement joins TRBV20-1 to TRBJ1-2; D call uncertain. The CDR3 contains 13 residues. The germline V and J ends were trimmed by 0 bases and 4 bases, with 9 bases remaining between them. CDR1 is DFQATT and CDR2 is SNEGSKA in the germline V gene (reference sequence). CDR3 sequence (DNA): TGCAGTGCTAGAGATATAACGTTCTATGGCTACACCTTC. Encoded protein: CSARDITFYGYTF.

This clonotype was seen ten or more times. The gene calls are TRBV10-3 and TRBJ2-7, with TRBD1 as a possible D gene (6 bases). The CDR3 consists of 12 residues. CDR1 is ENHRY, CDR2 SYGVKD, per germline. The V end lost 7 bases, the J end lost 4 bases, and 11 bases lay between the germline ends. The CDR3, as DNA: TGTGCCATCAACAGGGATGGGTACGAGCAGTACTTC. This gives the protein CAINRDGYEQYF.

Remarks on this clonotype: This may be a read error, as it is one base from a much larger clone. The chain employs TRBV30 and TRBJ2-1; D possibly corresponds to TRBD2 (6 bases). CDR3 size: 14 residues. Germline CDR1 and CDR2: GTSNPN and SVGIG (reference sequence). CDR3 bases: TGTGCCTGGAAGATAGCGGCGTCTTACGATGAGCAGCTCTTC. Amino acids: CAWKIAASYDEQLF.

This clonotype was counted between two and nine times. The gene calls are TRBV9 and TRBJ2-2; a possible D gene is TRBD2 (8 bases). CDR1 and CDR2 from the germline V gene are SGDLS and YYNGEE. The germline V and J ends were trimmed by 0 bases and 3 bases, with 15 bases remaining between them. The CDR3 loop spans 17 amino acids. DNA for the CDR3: TGTGCCAGCAGCGTAGAGGGGGCGGGAGGATACACCGGGGAGCTGTTTTTT. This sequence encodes CASSVEGAGGYTGELFF.

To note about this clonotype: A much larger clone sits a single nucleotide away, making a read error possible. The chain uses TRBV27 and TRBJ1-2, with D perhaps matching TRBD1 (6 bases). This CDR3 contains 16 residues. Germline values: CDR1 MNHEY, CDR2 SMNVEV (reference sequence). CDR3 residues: CASSHRILGANCGYTF. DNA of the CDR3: TGTGCCAGCAGCCACAGGATTCTGGGGGCTAACTGTGGCTACACCTTC.

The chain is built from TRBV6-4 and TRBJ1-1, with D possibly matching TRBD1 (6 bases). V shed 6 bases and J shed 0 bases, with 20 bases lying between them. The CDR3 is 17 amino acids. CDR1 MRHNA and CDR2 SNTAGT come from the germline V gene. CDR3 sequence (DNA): TGTGCCAGCAGAGACCGCGAGGGGGGCTCTATGAACACTGAAGCTTTCTTT. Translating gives CASRDREGGSMNTEAFF.

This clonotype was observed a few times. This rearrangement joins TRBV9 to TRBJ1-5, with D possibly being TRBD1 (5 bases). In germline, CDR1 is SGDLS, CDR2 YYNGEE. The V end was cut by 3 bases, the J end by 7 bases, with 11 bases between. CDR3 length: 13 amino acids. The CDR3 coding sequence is TGTGCCAGCAGCGGGGCGGGGGACCAGCCCCAGCATTTT. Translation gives CASSGAGDQPQHF.

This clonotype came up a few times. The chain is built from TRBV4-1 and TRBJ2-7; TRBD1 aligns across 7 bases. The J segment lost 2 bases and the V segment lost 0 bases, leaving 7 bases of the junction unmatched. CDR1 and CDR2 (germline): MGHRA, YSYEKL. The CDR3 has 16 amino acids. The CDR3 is CASSQDEQGDPYEQYF. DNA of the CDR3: TGCGCCAGCAGCCAAGATGAGCAGGGGGACCCCTACGAGCAGTACTTC.